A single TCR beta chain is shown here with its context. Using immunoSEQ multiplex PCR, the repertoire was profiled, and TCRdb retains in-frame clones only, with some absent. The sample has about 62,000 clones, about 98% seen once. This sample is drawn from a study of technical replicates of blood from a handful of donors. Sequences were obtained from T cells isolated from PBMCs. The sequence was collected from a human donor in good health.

For the CDR3, the DNA is TGCAGCGTCCCCAATGTCGGGGAGACCCAGTACTTC. It specifies CSVPNVGETQYF. V usage is TRBV29-1 and J usage is TRBJ2-5; D is unclear. Trimming stripped 6 bases from V and 5 bases from J, with 13 bases between. CDR3 length: 12 amino acids. The germline CDR1 and CDR2 sequences are SQVTM and ANQGSEA. Together with reference TRBV29-1 and TRBJ2-5, the CDR3 gives the full variable domain: SAVISQKPSRDICQRGTSLTIQCQVDSQVTMMFWYRQQPGQSLTLIATANQGSEATYESGFVIDKFPISRPNLTFSTLTVSNMSPEDSSIYLCSVPNVGETQYFGPGTRLLVL.